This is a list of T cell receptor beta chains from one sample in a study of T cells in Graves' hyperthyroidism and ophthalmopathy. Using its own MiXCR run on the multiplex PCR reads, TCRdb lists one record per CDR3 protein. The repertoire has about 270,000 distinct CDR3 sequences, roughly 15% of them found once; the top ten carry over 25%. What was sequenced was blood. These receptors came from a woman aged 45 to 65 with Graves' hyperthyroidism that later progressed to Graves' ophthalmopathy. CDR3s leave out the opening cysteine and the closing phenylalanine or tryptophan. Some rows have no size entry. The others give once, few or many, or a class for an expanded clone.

cdr3_aa: ASSLDRVTDTQY
v_call: TRBV5-1
clone_size: many
j_call: TRBJ2-3

cdr3_aa: ASRPGLNNQPQH
v_call: TRBV2
clone_size: many
j_call: TRBJ1-5

cdr3_aa: ASSSRAGARYEQF
v_call: TRBV11-3
clone_size: NA
j_call: TRBJ2-1

cdr3_aa: ASRVHLYGYT
v_call: TRBV2
clone_size: many
j_call: TRBJ1-2

cdr3_aa: ASSWSHQETQY
v_call: TRBV7-6
clone_size: NA
j_call: TRBJ2-5

cdr3_aa: ASSYPVGPGDTIY
v_call: TRBV6-2/TRBV6-3
clone_size: NA
j_call: TRBJ1-3

cdr3_aa: ASSLVQGEAKNIQY
v_call: TRBV7-9
clone_size: many
j_call: TRBJ2-4

cdr3_aa: ASSGTGPNTGELF
v_call: TRBV9
clone_size: NA
j_call: TRBJ2-2

cdr3_aa: AWTPDSLYGYT
v_call: TRBV30
clone_size: many
j_call: TRBJ1-2

cdr3_aa: ASSLIGNQPQH
v_call: TRBV27
clone_size: many
j_call: TRBJ1-5

cdr3_aa: ASSIQGTLYGYT
v_call: TRBV5-1
clone_size: few
j_call: TRBJ1-2

cdr3_aa: ASSLGRRPPETQY
v_call: TRBV11-1
clone_size: NA
j_call: TRBJ2-5

cdr3_aa: ASSDRAGTEAF
v_call: TRBV2
clone_size: many
j_call: TRBJ1-1

cdr3_aa: ASSLAPFPRDTQY
v_call: TRBV7-2
clone_size: many
j_call: TRBJ2-3

cdr3_aa: SASRAGDKPQH
v_call: TRBV20-1
clone_size: many
j_call: TRBJ1-5

cdr3_aa: ASGTGSSYNEQF
v_call: TRBV19
clone_size: once
j_call: TRBJ2-1

cdr3_aa: SARDTGQYNEKLF
v_call: TRBV20-1
clone_size: NA
j_call: TRBJ1-4

cdr3_aa: ASSVVTPNTEAF
v_call: TRBV9
clone_size: many
j_call: TRBJ1-1

cdr3_aa: SASPLGAGGPIIYEQY
v_call: TRBV20-1
clone_size: NA
j_call: TRBJ2-7

cdr3_aa: ASSLGTTANNEQF
v_call: TRBV5-1
clone_size: NA
j_call: TRBJ2-1

cdr3_aa: AISESNNEQF
v_call: TRBV10-3
clone_size: many
j_call: TRBJ2-1

cdr3_aa: ASSYDRDRATKLF
v_call: TRBV6-5
clone_size: many
j_call: TRBJ1-4

cdr3_aa: ASTSNGLAGVEQF
v_call: TRBV3-1
clone_size: many
j_call: TRBJ2-1

cdr3_aa: ASSDYTGRGDTIY
v_call: TRBV6-1
clone_size: few
j_call: TRBJ1-3

cdr3_aa: ASMMGFSGELF
v_call: TRBV2
clone_size: few
j_call: TRBJ2-2

cdr3_aa: AWSVGTRRNTQY
v_call: TRBV30
clone_size: many
j_call: TRBJ2-3

cdr3_aa: ASSLRGTGSSPLH
v_call: TRBV4-1
clone_size: few
j_call: TRBJ1-6

cdr3_aa: ASSPGQGARAF
v_call: TRBV19
clone_size: NA
j_call: TRBJ1-1

cdr3_aa: AISEVGQGIGYGYT
v_call: TRBV10-3
clone_size: many
j_call: TRBJ1-2

cdr3_aa: ASSRADLNTGELF
v_call: TRBV4-2
clone_size: few
j_call: TRBJ2-2

cdr3_aa: AVQRWDSRTDTQY
v_call: TRBV24-1
clone_size: many
j_call: TRBJ2-3

cdr3_aa: ASSPMDGLSGNTIY
v_call: TRBV18
clone_size: many
j_call: TRBJ1-3

cdr3_aa: ASRKLREQY
v_call: TRBV5-6
clone_size: NA
j_call: TRBJ2-7

cdr3_aa: ASSLVVDRGPEY
v_call: TRBV12-3/TRBV12-4
clone_size: many
j_call: TRBJ2-7

cdr3_aa: ASSLSGGRGGKLF
v_call: TRBV12-3/TRBV12-4
clone_size: NA
j_call: TRBJ1-4

cdr3_aa: ASSLEASGRAPDTQY
v_call: TRBV5-1
clone_size: many
j_call: TRBJ2-3

cdr3_aa: ASSQTRDSPLH
v_call: TRBV27
clone_size: many
j_call: TRBJ1-6

cdr3_aa: ASRRLAGTYEQY
v_call: TRBV5-1
clone_size: many
j_call: TRBJ2-7

cdr3_aa: ASSFNGLDTQY
v_call: TRBV27
clone_size: many
j_call: TRBJ2-3

cdr3_aa: ATSRNRVYNTSPLH
v_call: TRBV15
clone_size: few
j_call: TRBJ1-6